This record concerns one T cell receptor beta chain sequence. Its antigen is undetermined. This sample is part of a study of STAT3 mutations in large granular lymphocyte leukemia. Study findings and constraints: In several patients, dominant TCR clone burden exceeded STAT3 mutant burden, suggesting STAT3 mutation arose secondarily. Every T-LGLL patient had at least one immunodominant TCRbeta clonotype. Variable sampling intervals and differing treatment regimens complicated linking therapy response to TCR clonal burden changes. After therapy, about 35% of the 18 patients switched clonotypes, all new clones STAT3 wild type.

The CDR3 length is 13 residues. The germline CDR1 and CDR2 sequences are SGHRS and YFSETQ. V dropped 2 bases and J dropped 5 bases, with 10 bases sitting between them. Each sample's TCRbeta library yielded on average around 41,000 productive templates. Sequenced by immunoSEQ multiplex PCR; TCRdb stores in-frame clones only, minus some. The top ten clones hold about two thirds of a sample with roughly 1,700 clones, approximately 63% of them seen once. This chain joins TRBV5-1 and TRBJ1-2, with TRBD1 as a possible D gene (5 bases). Sequenced input: peripheral blood mononuclear cells. The clonotype was recovered from a woman in her 70s with T-cell large granular lymphocyte leukemia. Some clones in this sample may be carry-over from other donors' samples. CDR3 protein: CASSFPDSYGYTF. CDR3 sequence (DNA): TGCGCCAGCAGCTTTCCCGACAGTTATGGCTACACCTTC.